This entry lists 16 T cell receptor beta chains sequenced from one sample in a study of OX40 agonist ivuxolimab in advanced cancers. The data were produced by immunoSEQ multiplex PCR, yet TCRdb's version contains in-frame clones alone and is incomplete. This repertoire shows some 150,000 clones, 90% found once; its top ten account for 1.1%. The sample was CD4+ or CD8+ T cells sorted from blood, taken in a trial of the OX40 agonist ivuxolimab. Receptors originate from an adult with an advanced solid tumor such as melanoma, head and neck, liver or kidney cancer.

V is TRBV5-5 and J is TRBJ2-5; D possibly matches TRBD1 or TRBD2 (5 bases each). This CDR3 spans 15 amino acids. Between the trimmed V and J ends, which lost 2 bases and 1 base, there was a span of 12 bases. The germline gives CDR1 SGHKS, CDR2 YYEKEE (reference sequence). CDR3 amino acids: CASSFGGPSQETQYF. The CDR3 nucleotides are TGTGCCAGCAGCTTTGGGGGACCGTCCCAAGAGACCCAGTACTTC.

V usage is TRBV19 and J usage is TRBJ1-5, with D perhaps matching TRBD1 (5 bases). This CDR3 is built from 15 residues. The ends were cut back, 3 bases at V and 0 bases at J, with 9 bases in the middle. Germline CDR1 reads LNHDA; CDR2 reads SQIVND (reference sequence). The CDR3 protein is CASSIGTYSNQPQHF. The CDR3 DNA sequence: TGTGCCAGTAGTATTGGGACCTATAGCAATCAGCCCCAGCATTTT.

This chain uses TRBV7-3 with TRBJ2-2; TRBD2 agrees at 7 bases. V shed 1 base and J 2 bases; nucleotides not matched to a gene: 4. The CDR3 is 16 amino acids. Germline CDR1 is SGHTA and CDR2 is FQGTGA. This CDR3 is CASSLNQAGNTGELFF. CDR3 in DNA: TGTGCCAGCAGCTTAAATCAAGCGGGAAACACCGGGGAGCTGTTTTTT.

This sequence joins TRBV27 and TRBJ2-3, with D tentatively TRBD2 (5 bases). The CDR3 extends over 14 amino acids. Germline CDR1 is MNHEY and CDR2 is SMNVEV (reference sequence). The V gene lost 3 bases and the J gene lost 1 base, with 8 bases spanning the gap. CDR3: CASSLGSGTDTQYF. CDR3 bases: TGTGCCAGCAGTTTGGGGAGTGGCACAGATACGCAGTATTTT.

In DNA, the CDR3 is TGTGCCAGCAGTGAATCGGCGCTAGCGTCTCGCCCGTACTTC. This codes for CASSESALASRPYF. The chain joins TRBV25-1 to TRBJ2-7; TRBD2 is a possible D gene (6 bases). The V end lost 1 base, the J end lost 12 bases, and 19 bases lay between the germline ends. Per the germline V gene, CDR1 is MGHDK and CDR2 is SYGVNS. The CDR3 length is 14 residues.

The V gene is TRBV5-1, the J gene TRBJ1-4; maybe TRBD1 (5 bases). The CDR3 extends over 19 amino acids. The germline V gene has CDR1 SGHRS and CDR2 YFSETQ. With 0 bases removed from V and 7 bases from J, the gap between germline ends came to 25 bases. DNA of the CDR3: TGCGCCAGCAGCTTGGGCCGGACACAGAATAGTGTGTATGCTGAAAAACTGTTTTTT. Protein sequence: CASSLGRTQNSVYAEKLFF.

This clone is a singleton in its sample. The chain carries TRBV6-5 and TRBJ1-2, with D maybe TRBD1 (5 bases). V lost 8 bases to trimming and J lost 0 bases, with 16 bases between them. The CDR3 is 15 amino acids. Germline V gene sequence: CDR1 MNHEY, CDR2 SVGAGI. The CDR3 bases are TGTGCCAGCGGGGTCCCAGGACAAGCTAACTATGGCTACACCTTC. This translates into CASGVPGQANYGYTF.

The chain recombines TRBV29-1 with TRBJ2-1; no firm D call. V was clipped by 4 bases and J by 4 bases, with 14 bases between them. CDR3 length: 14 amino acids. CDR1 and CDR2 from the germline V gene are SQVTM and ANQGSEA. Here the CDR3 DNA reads TGCAGCGTTGGGTGGCAGCAAGTTTACAATGAGCAGTTCTTC. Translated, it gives CSVGWQQVYNEQFF.

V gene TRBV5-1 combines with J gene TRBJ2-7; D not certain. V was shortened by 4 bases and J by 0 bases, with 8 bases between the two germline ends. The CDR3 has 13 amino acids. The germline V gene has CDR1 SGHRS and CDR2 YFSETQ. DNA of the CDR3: TGCGCCAGCAGCCAACCGAGCTCCTACGAGCAGTACTTC. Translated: CASSQPSSYEQYF.

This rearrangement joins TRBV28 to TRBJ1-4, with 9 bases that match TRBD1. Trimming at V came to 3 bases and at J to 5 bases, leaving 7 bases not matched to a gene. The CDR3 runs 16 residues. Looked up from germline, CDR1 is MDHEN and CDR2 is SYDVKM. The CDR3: CASSFPRGTGNEKLFF. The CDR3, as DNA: TGTGCCAGCAGTTTTCCCCGCGGGACAGGGAATGAAAAACTGTTTTTT.

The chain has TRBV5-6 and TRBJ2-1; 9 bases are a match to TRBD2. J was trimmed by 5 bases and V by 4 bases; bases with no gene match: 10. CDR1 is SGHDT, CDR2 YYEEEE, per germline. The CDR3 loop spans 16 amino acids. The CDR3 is CASSPDAGGSNNEQFF. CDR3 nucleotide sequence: TGTGCCAGCAGCCCCGACGCGGGAGGGTCGAACAATGAGCAGTTCTTC.

CDR3 DNA sequence: TGTGCCAGCAGCCGACTAGATCAGCTGTTCTTC. This translates into CASSRLDQLFF. The gene calls are TRBV28 and TRBJ2-1; possible D gene TRBD2, 6 bases. This CDR3 region has 11 residues. Trimming shortened V by 6 bases and J by 15 bases, and 15 bases separated the two germline ends. Germline assignment: CDR1 MDHEN and CDR2 SYDVKM.

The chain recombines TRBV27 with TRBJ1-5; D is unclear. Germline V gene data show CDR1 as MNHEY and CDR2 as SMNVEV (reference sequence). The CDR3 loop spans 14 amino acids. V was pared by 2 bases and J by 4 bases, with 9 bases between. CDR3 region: CASSLESGNQPQHF. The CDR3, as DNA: TGTGCCAGCAGTTTAGAGTCGGGGAATCAGCCCCAGCATTTT.

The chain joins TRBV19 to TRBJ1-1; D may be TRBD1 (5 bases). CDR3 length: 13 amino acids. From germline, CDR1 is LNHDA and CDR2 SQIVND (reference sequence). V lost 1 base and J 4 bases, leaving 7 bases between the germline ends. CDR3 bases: TGTGCCAGTAGTATAGGGGGGGGCACTGAAGCTTTCTTT. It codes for CASSIGGGTEAFF.

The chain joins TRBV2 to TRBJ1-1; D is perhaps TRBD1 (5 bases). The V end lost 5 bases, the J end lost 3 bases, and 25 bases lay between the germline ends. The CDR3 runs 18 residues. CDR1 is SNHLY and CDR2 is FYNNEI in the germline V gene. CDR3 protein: CASSRGGRGAREDTEAFF. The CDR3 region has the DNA TGTGCCAGCAGTCGGGGAGGTAGGGGCGCGAGGGAAGACACTGAAGCTTTCTTT.

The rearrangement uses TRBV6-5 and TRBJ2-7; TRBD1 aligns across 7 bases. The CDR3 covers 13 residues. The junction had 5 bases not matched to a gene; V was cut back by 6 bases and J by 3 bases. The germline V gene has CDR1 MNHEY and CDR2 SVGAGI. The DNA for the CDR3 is TGTGCCAGCAGAGCCGGGACAGACTACGAGCAGTACTTC. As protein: CASRAGTDYEQYF.